What follows are 25 T cell receptor beta chains derived from one specimen sequenced in a study of radiation and T cells in renal cell carcinoma. Using immunoSEQ multiplex PCR, the repertoire was profiled, and TCRdb retains in-frame clones only, with some absent. Of fewer than 200,000 clones in the sample, about 88% were seen once. Documented time point: blood 4 weeks post-SBRT, at nephrectomy. Treatment here: 15 Gy SBRT to primary tumor, nephrectomy 4 weeks later. Sequencing used blood, obtained from a patient whose treatment included radiotherapy and nephrectomy. All receptors derive from a woman aged 45-65 years with renal cell carcinoma.

The chain couples TRBV7-8 to TRBJ1-5; the D gene is possibly TRBD1 (6 bases). V lost 2 bases, J lost 4 bases, and 9 bases lay in between. The CDR3 sequence is 14 residues long. Germline lookup yields CDR1 SGHVS and CDR2 FQNEAQ. CDR3 nucleotides: TGTGCCAGCAGCTTATGGACAGAAAATCAGCCCCAGCATTTT. Its translation: CASSLWTENQPQHF.

This chain joins TRBV7-9 and TRBJ1-1; D uncertain. The CDR3 loop spans 12 amino acids. CDR1 is SEHNR and CDR2 is FQNEAQ in the germline V gene (reference sequence). V lost 5 bases, J lost 6 bases, and 10 bases lay in between. CDR3 DNA: TGTGCCAGCAGCCCTCTAAGGGCTGAAGCTTTCTTT. The encoded protein is CASSPLRAEAFF. The entire variable domain, with the rest obtained from reference TRBV7-9 and TRBJ1-1, is as follows: DTGVSQNPRHKITKRGQNVTFRCDPISEHNRLYWYRQTLGQGPEFLTYFQNEAQLEKSRLLSDRFSAERPKGSFSTLEIQRTEQGDSAMYLCASSPLRAEAFFGQGTRLTVV.

The rearrangement uses TRBV19 and TRBJ1-1; 8 bases are shared with TRBD1. This CDR3 is built from 12 residues. The trim removed 7 bases at V and 9 bases at J, leaving 7 bases unmatched. The germline CDR1 and CDR2 sequences are LNHDA and SQIVND (reference sequence). The CDR3 DNA reads TGTGCCAGTACCAGGACAGGGTTTCAAGCTTTCTTT. Translating it yields CASTRTGFQAFF. Supplemented by reference TRBV19 and TRBJ1-1, the full variable domain reads DGGITQSPKYLFRKEGQNVTLSCEQNLNHDAMYWYRQDPGQGLRLIYYSQIVNDFQKGDIAEGYSVSREKKESFPLTVTSAQKNPTAFYLCASTRTGFQAFFGQGTRLTVV.

The chain is built from TRBV7-3 and TRBJ2-7; the D is unclear. Germline CDR1 is SGHTA and CDR2 is FQGTGA. This CDR3 has 14 residues. Trimming stripped 5 bases from V and 1 base from J, with 12 bases between. CDR3 DNA sequence: TGTGCCAGCAGCCTACAGACTGGGTCCTACGAGCAGTACTTC. Translation: CASSLQTGSYEQYF. Looking up the rest from reference TRBV7-3 and TRBJ2-7 gives the full variable domain: GAGVSQTPSNKVTEKGKYVELRCDPISGHTALYWYRQSLGQGPEFLIYFQGTGAADDSGLPNDRFFAVRPEGSVSTLKIQRTERGDSAVYLCASSLQTGSYEQYFGPGTRLTVT.

This clone has only a few counts. V usage is TRBV5-1 and J usage is TRBJ1-1; the D is unclear. In germline, CDR1 is SGHRS, CDR2 YFSETQ. The CDR3 covers 14 residues. With 3 bases removed from V and 1 base from J, the gap between germline ends came to 10 bases. The CDR3 coding sequence is TGCGCCAGCAGCTCCGGGCCAGAGAACACTGAAGCTTTCTTT. Protein product: CASSSGPENTEAFF.

The rearrangement links TRBV9 to TRBJ1-1; D unresolved. Trimming took 1 base from V and 0 from J, leaving 4 bases between them. The germline CDR1 and CDR2 sequences are SGDLS and YYNGEE. The CDR3 covers 13 residues. This chain's CDR3 is CASSVPVNTEAFF. CDR3 nucleotide sequence: TGTGCCAGCAGCGTACCGGTGAACACTGAAGCTTTCTTT. The variable domain in full, with the rest retrieved from reference TRBV9 and TRBJ1-1, is DSGVTQTPKHLITATGQRVTLRCSPRSGDLSVYWYQQSLDQGLQFLIQYYNGEERAKGNILERFSAQQFPDLHSELNLSSLELGDSALYFCASSVPVNTEAFFGQGTRLTVV.

This rearrangement joins TRBV11-2 to TRBJ2-2; D is undetermined. There are 13 residues in the CDR3. V shed 1 base and J shed 5 bases, with 5 bases lying between them. Germline CDR1 SGHAT, CDR2 FQNNGV. CDR3 amino acids: CASSLGRTGELFF. In nucleotides, the CDR3 is TGTGCCAGCAGCTTAGGGAGAACCGGGGAGCTGTTTTTT.

V gene TRBV7-8 combines with J gene TRBJ2-5; 12 nucleotides line up with TRBD1. CDR3 length: 17 residues. J was trimmed by 4 bases and V by 5 bases; bases with no gene match: 11. Germline lookup yields CDR1 SGHVS and CDR2 FQNEAQ. The chain's CDR3 is CASSRPGGTGGGETQYF. The CDR3 DNA sequence: TGTGCCAGCAGCCGACCGGGCGGGACAGGGGGCGGAGAGACCCAGTACTTC.

The V gene is TRBV7-6, the J gene TRBJ2-7; either TRBD1 or TRBD2 may supply D (6 bases each). With 4 bases removed from V and 3 bases from J, the gap between germline ends came to 16 bases. The CDR3 extends over 15 amino acids. From germline, CDR1 is SGHVS and CDR2 FNYEAQ. The CDR3 nucleotides are TGTGCCAGCAGCTCGGGGGTAGCGGACAGCTACGAGCAGTACTTC. Amino acid sequence: CASSSGVADSYEQYF.

Turning to this clone: This sample also contains other DNA sequences that code for the same CDR3. The chain couples TRBV30 to TRBJ1-1; perhaps TRBD1 as D (6 bases). The CDR3 has 13 amino acids. From germline, CDR1 is GTSNPN and CDR2 SVGIG (reference sequence). The V and J ends lost 1 base and 0 bases respectively, with 6 bases between them. Here the CDR3 reads CAWSGQVNTEAFF. The CDR3 DNA sequence: TGTGCCTGGAGTGGACAGGTGAACACTGAAGCTTTCTTT.

Only one count was recorded for this clone. The rearrangement links TRBV7-2 to TRBJ1-2; 10 positions agree with TRBD1. The CDR3 length is 14 residues. The V gene end was trimmed by 7 bases and the J gene end by 4 bases; junction bases not matched to a gene: 6. Germline CDR1 SGHTA, CDR2 FQGNSA. CDR3 coding DNA: TGTGCCAGCACGGTGACAGGGGGCGCCTATGGCTACACCTTC. It encodes CASTVTGGAYGYTF. Combining the CDR3 with reference TRBV7-2 and TRBJ1-2 gives the whole variable domain GAGVSQSPSNKVTEKGKDVELRCDPISGHTALYWYRQSLGQGLEFLIYFQGNSAPDKSGLPSDRFSAERTGGSVSTLTIQRTQQEDSAVYLCASTVTGGAYGYTFGSGTRLTVV.

The chain is built from TRBV21-1 and TRBJ1-2; the DNA was not used to check the table's D call, TRBD1. TRBV21-1 is marked as a pseudogene. The length of the CDR3 is 12 residues. The CDR3 sequence: CASSLTFYGYTF. The DNA of the CDR3 is TGTGCCAGCAGCTTGACATTCTATGGCTACACCTTC.

The V call is TRBV9, the J call TRBJ1-1; no clear D gene. Germline lookup yields CDR1 SGDLS and CDR2 YYNGEE. This CDR3 spans 15 amino acids. The V end was cut by 4 bases, the J end by 5 bases, with 18 bases between. Here the CDR3 DNA reads TGTGCCAGCAGCCCACCCGGAGGCCTGAGGACTGAAGCTTTCTTT. This gives the protein CASSPPGGLRTEAFF. The full variable domain, its missing parts supplied by reference TRBV9 and TRBJ1-1, is DSGVTQTPKHLITATGQRVTLRCSPRSGDLSVYWYQQSLDQGLQFLIQYYNGEERAKGNILERFSAQQFPDLHSELNLSSLELGDSALYFCASSPPGGLRTEAFFGQGTRLTVV.

V and J are TRBV19 and TRBJ1-1; D is unclear. V was pared by 3 bases and J by 2 bases, with 7 bases between. Per germline, CDR1 LNHDA and CDR2 SQIVND (reference sequence). CDR3 size: 13 residues. CDR3: CASSMSTNTEAFF. The CDR3 nucleotides read TGTGCCAGTAGTATGTCAACAAACACTGAAGCTTTCTTT.

J is TRBJ1-1 and V is TRBV5-1; D gene ambiguous. V was cut by 1 base and J by 2 bases, with 12 bases left in between. The CDR3 runs 15 residues. The germline V gene has CDR1 SGHRS and CDR2 YFSETQ. Here the CDR3 reads CASSLFIGENTEAFF. The DNA for the CDR3 is TGCGCCAGCAGCTTGTTTATAGGTGAAAACACTGAAGCTTTCTTT.

The J gene is TRBJ2-1, the V gene TRBV5-1, with 9 bases that match TRBD2. There are 16 residues in the CDR3. Germline V gene sequence: CDR1 SGHRS, CDR2 YFSETQ. V lost 0 bases and J lost 4; bases outside the gene matches: 5. Here the CDR3 reads CASSLAAAGGYNEQFF. The CDR3 nucleotides are TGCGCCAGCAGCTTGGCGGCAGCGGGGGGTTACAATGAGCAGTTCTTC.

Regarding this clone: The same CDR3 can be traced to other DNA sequences in this sample. The V and J genes are TRBV19 and TRBJ1-1; no firm D call. Trimming stripped 1 base from V and 2 bases from J, with 8 bases between. The CDR3 runs 14 residues. CDR1 and CDR2 from the germline V gene are LNHDA and SQIVND (reference sequence). DNA of the CDR3: TGTGCCAGTAGTATAGTAGGAGGAAACACTGAAGCTTTCTTT. Its translation: CASSIVGGNTEAFF.

The chain is built from TRBV19 and TRBJ2-7; D not certain. Germline CDR1 and CDR2: LNHDA and SQIVND (reference sequence). V dropped 1 base and J dropped 1 base, with 17 bases sitting between them. The CDR3 has 17 residues. DNA of the CDR3: TGTGCCAGTAGTATAGGGGGTTCCAGGCAACCGTCCTACGAGCAGTACTTC. This codes for CASSIGGSRQPSYEQYF. The whole variable domain, filled in from reference TRBV19 and TRBJ2-7, reads DGGITQSPKYLFRKEGQNVTLSCEQNLNHDAMYWYRQDPGQGLRLIYYSQIVNDFQKGDIAEGYSVSREKKESFPLTVTSAQKNPTAFYLCASSIGGSRQPSYEQYFGPGTRLTVT.

This clone turned up a few times. This sequence joins TRBV19 and TRBJ2-7; no clear D gene. CDR1 and CDR2 from the germline V gene are LNHDA and SQIVND (reference sequence). The CDR3 is 15 amino acids. The germline V and J ends were trimmed by 5 bases and 5 bases, with 19 bases remaining between them. The CDR3 nucleotides read TGTGCCAGTAGTCAGACACCGTCCCCAGTCCACGAGCAGTACTTC. Translated, it gives CASSQTPSPVHEQYF.

This chain uses TRBV30 with TRBJ1-6; 8 bases are shared with TRBD1. The CDR3 consists of 16 residues. The germline V gene has CDR1 GTSNPN and CDR2 SVGIG (reference sequence). With V trimmed by 2 bases and J by 4 bases, 7 bases remained unmatched. CDR3 sequence: CAWSPGQDYYNSPLHF. DNA for the CDR3: TGTGCCTGGAGTCCGGGACAGGACTATTATAATTCACCCCTCCACTTT.

The rearrangement uses TRBV29-1 and TRBJ2-5; no definite D call. The tail of the sequence fits TRBJ2-7 better, so the J call may be wrong. Germline V gene data show CDR1 as SQVTM and CDR2 as ANQGSEA. There are 12 residues in the CDR3. CDR3 in DNA: TGCAGCGCACAACTGGCAACCTACGAGCAGTACTTC. It specifies CSAQLATYEQYF.

This chain links TRBV4-3 with TRBJ2-3, with TRBD2 matching 7 bases. The CDR3 extends over 16 amino acids. The V segment lost 4 bases and the J segment 1 base; nucleotides outside the gene matches: 8. The germline V gene has CDR1 LGHNA and CDR2 YSLEER. The CDR3 region has the DNA TGCGCCAGCAGCCCGATGCGGGGGAGCGGCACAGATACGCAGTATTTT. Protein product: CASSPMRGSGTDTQYF.

V gene TRBV7-9 combines with J gene TRBJ1-1, with TRBD1 identical over 10 bases. J gave up 0 bases and V 5 bases, and 9 bases lay outside the gene matches. Germline V gene lookup returns CDR1 SEHNR and CDR2 FQNEAQ (reference sequence). The CDR3 loop spans 17 amino acids. The CDR3 nucleotides are TGTGCCAGCAGCCCCCGGGGACAGGGGCCCATGAACACTGAAGCTTTCTTT. Its translation is CASSPRGQGPMNTEAFF.

The CDR3, as DNA: TGTGCCAGCAGTACCCGCAGGGCGTTGAACGGGGAGCTGTTTTTT. Its translation: CASSTRRALNGELFF. This chain uses TRBV2 with TRBJ2-2, with D possibly matching TRBD1 (5 bases). The V gene's germline CDR1 is SNHLY and CDR2 FYNNEI. Trimming pared 5 bases from V and 7 bases from J, leaving 17 bases between. This CDR3 is built from 15 residues.

CDR3 in amino acids: CASSRFRGVGELFF. The CDR3 DNA is TGTGCCAGCAGCCGTTTCCGTGGGGTTGGGGAGCTGTTTTTT. The chain employs TRBV11-2 and TRBJ2-2; D is ambiguous. CDR1 is SGHAT, CDR2 FQNNGV, per germline. V lost 5 bases and J 8 bases, leaving 15 bases between the germline ends. The CDR3 covers 14 residues.